The 21 T cell receptor beta chains listed next were all sequenced from one sample in a study of cytotoxic CD8 clonotypes in ibrutinib-treated CLL. Clones were read by immunoSEQ multiplex PCR, and TCRdb kept only the in-frame ones, dropping some. The sample has some 160,000 clones, roughly four fifths seen once. The specimen comprised PBMCs, sampled after 12 months of ibrutinib treatment. These TCRs come from a human donor with chronic lymphocytic leukemia.

CDR3 region: CASSSRQRYEQYF. CDR3 nucleotides: TGTGCCAGCAGCTCCCGACAAAGATACGAGCAGTACTTC. The gene calls are TRBV7-9 and TRBJ2-7; unclear D gene. The CDR3 length is 13 residues. The V gene lost 4 bases and the J gene lost 4 bases, with 11 bases spanning the gap. Germline CDR1 reads SEHNR; CDR2 reads FQNEAQ (reference sequence).

V and J are TRBV28 and TRBJ1-2, with D hard to call. Trimming cost V 6 bases and J 4 bases, with 18 bases left between them. The CDR3 extends over 15 amino acids. Germline V gives CDR1 MDHEN, CDR2 SYDVKM. CDR3 coding DNA: TGTGCCAGCAGAGTCGGCACGGGAGGGAGCTATGGCTACACCTTC. Protein sequence: CASRVGTGGSYGYTF.

This chain joins TRBV4-1 and TRBJ1-4; the D gene is possibly TRBD1 (5 bases). This CDR3 is built from 18 residues. CDR1 is MGHRA and CDR2 is YSYEKL in the germline V gene. The V end was cut by 5 bases, the J end by 2 bases, with 21 bases between. DNA for the CDR3: TGCGCCAGCAGCACCCTCATCGCGGCGGGGCCCACTAATGAAAAACTGTTTTTT. Protein: CASSTLIAAGPTNEKLFF.

The chain joins TRBV5-4 to TRBJ2-1; D may be TRBD1 (7 bases). V was shortened by 3 bases and J by 8 bases, with 9 bases between the two germline ends. Germline-derived CDR1 and CDR2 are SGHNT and YYREEE (reference sequence). This CDR3 has 12 residues. The CDR3 nucleotides are TGTGCCAGCAGCTCCAGGGGGGATGAGCAGTTCTTC. Amino acid sequence: CASSSRGDEQFF.

The table lists this clone with a count of one. V gene TRBV27 combines with J gene TRBJ2-2; 8 bases fit TRBD1. Germline-derived CDR1 and CDR2 are MNHEY and SMNVEV (reference sequence). Trimming cost V 3 bases and J 5 bases; bases outside gene matches: 5. The CDR3 sequence is 15 residues long. This CDR3 reads CASSFQGAGTGELFF. Written as DNA, the CDR3 is TGTGCCAGCAGTTTTCAGGGGGCAGGGACCGGGGAGCTGTTTTTT.

This clone was detected once. V gene TRBV4-3 combines with J gene TRBJ2-7; D is undetermined. Germline V gene sequence: CDR1 LGHNA, CDR2 YSLEER. V was shortened by 0 bases and J by 4 bases, with 7 bases between the two germline ends. The CDR3 consists of 13 residues. CDR3 DNA: TGCGCCAGCAGCCAAGATTACGGGTACGAGCAGTACTTC. It specifies CASSQDYGYEQYF.

This chain uses TRBV30 with TRBJ2-2, with TRBD1 identical over 9 bases. The V segment lost 0 bases and the J segment 4 bases; nucleotides outside the gene matches: 6. The CDR3 extends over 16 amino acids. Germline V gene data show CDR1 as GTSNPN and CDR2 as SVGIG (reference sequence). The CDR3 protein is CAWSVLRTGVTGELFF. DNA for the CDR3: TGTGCCTGGAGTGTATTGCGGACAGGGGTCACCGGGGAGCTGTTTTTT.

The rearrangement uses TRBV14 and TRBJ2-5, with a weak D call TRBD1 (5 bases). The CDR3 extends over 15 amino acids. V was pared by 1 base and J by 5 bases, with 14 bases between. Germline CDR1 reads SGHDN; CDR2 reads FVKESK. CDR3 loop: CASSQGRAGMETQYF. The CDR3 DNA sequence: TGTGCCAGCAGCCAAGGCAGGGCAGGGATGGAGACCCAGTACTTC.

V gene TRBV28 combines with J gene TRBJ1-5, with 8 bases fitting TRBD1. The CDR3 length is 15 residues. Germline-derived CDR1 and CDR2 are MDHEN and SYDVKM. V shed 6 bases, J shed 6 bases, and the junction held 10 bases outside the gene matches. The CDR3 DNA follows: TGTGCCAGCAGAAAACTCGGACAGGGCGGTCAGCCCCAGCATTTT. It yields the protein CASRKLGQGGQPQHF.

The chain carries TRBV18 and TRBJ1-1, with 9 bases identical to TRBD1. V lost 1 base to trimming and J lost 1 base; unmatched junction nucleotides: 13. Germline V gene sequence: CDR1 KGHSH, CDR2 LQKENI. This CDR3 contains 19 residues. CDR3 loop: CASSPQPGTGTFGNTEAFF. In DNA form, the CDR3 reads TGTGCCAGCTCACCACAACCCGGGACAGGGACCTTCGGGAACACTGAAGCTTTCTTT.

J is TRBJ2-1 and V is TRBV2; 13 bases fit TRBD2. In germline, CDR1 is SNHLY, CDR2 FYNNEI. The trim removed 6 bases at V and 6 bases at J, leaving 2 bases unmatched. There are 14 residues in the CDR3. Written as DNA, the CDR3 is TGTGCCAGCAGGCGGACTAGCGGGAGCAATGAGCAGTTCTTC. This encodes CASRRTSGSNEQFF.

The gene calls are TRBV28 and TRBJ2-2; 10 bases map to TRBD2. Germline lookup yields CDR1 MDHEN and CDR2 SYDVKM. CDR3 length: 15 amino acids. After removal of 3 bases from V and 4 bases from J, the junction contained 2 bases not matched to a gene. In nucleotides, the CDR3 is TGTGCCAGCAGTTTGGGACTAGCGAGCACCGGGGAGCTGTTTTTT. It translates to CASSLGLASTGELFF.

The chain is built from TRBV19 and TRBJ2-7; D tentatively reads TRBD1 or TRBD2 (6 bases each). Trimming removed 3 bases at V and 3 bases at J, with 12 bases between. The length of the CDR3 is 14 residues. CDR1 and CDR2 (germline): LNHDA, SQIVND (reference sequence). CDR3 DNA: TGTGCCAGTAGTATCGAGGGGGGTTTCTACGAGCAGTACTTC. Translating gives CASSIEGGFYEQYF.

This clone has a single count. The chain is built from TRBV28 and TRBJ1-6; D is possibly TRBD1 (6 bases). The V gene's germline CDR1 is MDHEN and CDR2 SYDVKM. The germline V and J ends were trimmed by 6 bases and 11 bases, with 17 bases remaining between them. The CDR3 length is 14 residues. CDR3 in amino acids: CASRIPTGAAPLHF. The CDR3 coding sequence is TGTGCCAGCAGGATCCCAACGGGGGCAGCACCCCTCCACTTT.

This clone was found a few times. This rearrangement joins TRBV5-8 to TRBJ2-7; a weak D match, TRBD2 (7 bases). Trimming took off 0 bases at V and 10 bases at J, with 8 bases between the two ends. This CDR3 spans 11 amino acids. Germline V lookup: CDR1 SGHTS, CDR2 YDEGEE. This chain's CDR3 is CASSLAGGQYF. The CDR3, as DNA: TGTGCCAGCAGCTTGGCGGGGGGCCAGTACTTC.

The gene calls are TRBV7-9 and TRBJ1-2, with 8 bases matching TRBD1. This CDR3 has 15 amino acids. The germline V gene has CDR1 SEHNR and CDR2 FQNEAQ (reference sequence). J was trimmed by 0 bases and V by 6 bases; bases with no gene match: 6. As DNA, the CDR3 is TGTGCCAGCAGGGGCGGGACAGGTTCTAACTATGGCTACACCTTC. Translated, it gives CASRGGTGSNYGYTF.

V gene TRBV15 combines with J gene TRBJ1-5; D not resolved. Germline lookup yields CDR1 LNHNV and CDR2 YYDKDF (reference sequence). CDR3 length: 15 residues. Trimming removed 0 bases at V and 0 bases at J, with 6 bases between. CDR3 DNA: TGTGCCACCAGCAGAGAAAAGTATAGCAATCAGCCCCAGCATTTT. Translating gives CATSREKYSNQPQHF. Together with reference TRBV15 and TRBJ1-5, the CDR3 gives the full variable domain: DAMVIQNPRYQVTQFGKPVTLSCSQTLNHNVMYWYQQKSSQAPKLLFHYYDKDFNNEADTPDNFQSRRPNTSFCFLDIRSPGLGDTAMYLCATSREKYSNQPQHFGDGTRLSIL.

This clone has only a few counts. The chain joins TRBV7-2 to TRBJ1-6, with D possibly TRBD1 on 5 matching bases. This CDR3 is 14 amino acids long. V shed 7 bases and J shed 7 bases, with 14 bases lying between them. Germline-derived CDR1 and CDR2 are SGHTA and FQGNSA. The CDR3, as DNA: TGTGCCAGCACCATTAGAGGGACGAATTCACCCCTCCACTTT. Translation: CASTIRGTNSPLHF.

The chain has TRBV27 and TRBJ2-7, with 7 bases matching TRBD2. CDR3 length: 13 residues. The trim removed 5 bases at V and 2 bases at J, leaving 3 bases unmatched. Per the germline V gene, CDR1 is MNHEY and CDR2 is SMNVEV (reference sequence). For the CDR3, the DNA is TGTGCCAGCAGTATAGGACTAGCCTACGAGCAGTACTTC. Amino acids: CASSIGLAYEQYF.

This clone was picked up a small number of times. V is TRBV28 and J is TRBJ1-5; the D is unclear. Germline V CDR1 and CDR2: MDHEN, SYDVKM. There are 15 residues in the CDR3. V dropped 1 base and J dropped 2 bases, with 9 bases sitting between them. CDR3 loop: CASSLLGSRNQPQHF. The CDR3 bases are TGTGCCAGCAGTTTATTGGGCAGCCGCAATCAGCCCCAGCATTTT.

The chain is built from TRBV6-6 and TRBJ1-2; TRBD1 matches 8 bases. The CDR3 consists of 16 residues. CDR1 and CDR2 from the germline V gene are MNHNY and SVGAGI (reference sequence). With 5 bases clipped from V and 6 bases from J, the junction kept 14 bases outside the gene matches. The CDR3 region is CASSLGTGISFDGYTF. The CDR3 DNA follows: TGTGCCAGCAGTCTGGGGACAGGAATCAGTTTTGATGGCTACACCTTC.